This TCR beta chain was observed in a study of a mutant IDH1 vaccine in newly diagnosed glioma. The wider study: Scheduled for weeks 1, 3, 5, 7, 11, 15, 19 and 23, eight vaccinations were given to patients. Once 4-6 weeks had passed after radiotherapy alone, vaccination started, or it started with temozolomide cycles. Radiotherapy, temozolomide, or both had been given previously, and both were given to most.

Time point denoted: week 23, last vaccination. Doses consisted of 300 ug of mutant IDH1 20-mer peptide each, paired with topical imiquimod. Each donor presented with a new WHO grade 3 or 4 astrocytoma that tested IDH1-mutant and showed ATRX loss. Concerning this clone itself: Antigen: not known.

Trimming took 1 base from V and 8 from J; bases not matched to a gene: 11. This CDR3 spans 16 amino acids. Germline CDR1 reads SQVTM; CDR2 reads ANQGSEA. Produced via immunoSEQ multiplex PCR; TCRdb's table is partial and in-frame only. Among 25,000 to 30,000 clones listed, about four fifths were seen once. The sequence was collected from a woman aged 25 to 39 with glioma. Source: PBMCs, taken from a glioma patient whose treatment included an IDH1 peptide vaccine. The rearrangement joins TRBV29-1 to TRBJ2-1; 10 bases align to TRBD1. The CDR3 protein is CSVEGGEGQGTDEQFF. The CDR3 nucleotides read TGCAGCGTTGAAGGGGGAGAGGGACAGGGGACGGATGAGCAGTTCTTC.